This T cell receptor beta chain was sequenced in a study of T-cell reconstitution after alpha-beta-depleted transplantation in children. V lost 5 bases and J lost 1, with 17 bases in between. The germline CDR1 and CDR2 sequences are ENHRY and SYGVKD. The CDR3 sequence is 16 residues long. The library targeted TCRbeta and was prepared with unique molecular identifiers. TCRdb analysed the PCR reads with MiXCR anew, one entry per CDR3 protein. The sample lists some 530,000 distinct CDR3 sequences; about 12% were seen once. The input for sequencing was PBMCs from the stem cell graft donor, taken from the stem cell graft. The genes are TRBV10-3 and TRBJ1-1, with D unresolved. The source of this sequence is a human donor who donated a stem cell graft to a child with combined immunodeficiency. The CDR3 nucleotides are TGTGCCATCAGTTGGGCCCCGGCAGGCAAGAACACTGAAGCTTTCTTT. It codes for CAISWAPAGKNTEAFF.